This T cell receptor beta chain was sequenced for a study of blood T cell repertoires in COVID-19. TCRdb keeps only in-frame clones here, not all; method: immunoSEQ multiplex PCR. Among about 250,000 clones listed, roughly 85% were seen once. This clonotype originated in a man aged 45-65 years with COVID-19, enrolled during active disease. Sequencing input: peripheral blood.

In DNA form, the CDR3 reads TGTGCCAGCAGCGTAGGGACACCCACTGAAGCTTTCTTT. This translates into CASSVGTPTEAFF. V usage is TRBV9 and J usage is TRBJ1-1; D may be TRBD1 (5 bases). Deletions cut 0 bases from V and 4 bases from J, with 7 bases between. The CDR3 loop spans 13 amino acids. CDR1 and CDR2 (germline): SGDLS, YYNGEE.